The 21 T cell receptor beta chains listed next were all sequenced from one sample in a study of T cell therapy after organ transplantation. Method: immunoSEQ multiplex PCR; TCRdb's copy keeps in-frame clones and lacks some. The profile shows some 48,000 clones, over 90% of them singletons. For these receptors, no antigen is known. Sequenced here: CD8+ T cells from blood, sampled before autologous CMV-specific T cell therapy. The receptors here all came from a human patient who had received a solid organ transplant and had CMV disease.

This sequence joins TRBV7-9 and TRBJ2-6, with D possibly TRBD2 on 5 matching bases. V lost 1 base to trimming and J lost 0 bases, with 13 bases between them. CDR1 and CDR2 (germline): SEHNR, FQNEAQ (reference sequence). The CDR3 has 18 amino acids. The CDR3 spells CASSLGRMGSSGANVLTF. CDR3 coding DNA: TGTGCCAGCAGCTTAGGCCGTATGGGGAGCTCTGGGGCCAACGTCCTGACTTTC. Full variable domain (outside the CDR3, taken from reference TRBV7-9 and TRBJ2-6): DTGVSQNPRHKITKRGQNVTFRCDPISEHNRLYWYRQTLGQGPEFLTYFQNEAQLEKSRLLSDRFSAERPKGSFSTLEIQRTEQGDSAMYLCASSLGRMGSSGANVLTFGAGSRLTVL.

The chain's CDR3 is CASSPGQGPGELFF. The DNA of the CDR3 is TGTGCCAGTAGTCCGGGACAGGGCCCCGGGGAGCTGTTTTTT. The chain links TRBV19 to TRBJ2-2; TRBD1 matches at 9 bases. CDR1 and CDR2 from the germline V gene are LNHDA and SQIVND (reference sequence). V lost 5 bases and J lost 6; bases outside the gene matches: 4. The CDR3 covers 14 residues.

The chain employs TRBV6-5 and TRBJ1-1, with D unclear. The CDR3 runs 14 residues. Trimming pared 4 bases from V and 1 base from J, leaving 10 bases between. Germline CDR1 is MNHEY and CDR2 is SVGAGI. CDR3 protein: CASSSRKWNTEAFF. CDR3 in DNA: TGTGCCAGCAGTTCCCGGAAATGGAACACTGAAGCTTTCTTT.

V usage is TRBV29-1 and J usage is TRBJ1-2; the D is unclear. The CDR3 is 14 residues long. The germline V gene encodes CDR1 SQVTM and CDR2 ANQGSEA. V lost 7 bases and J 4 bases, leaving 19 bases between the germline ends. DNA for the CDR3: TGCAGCGCCTGGTACTTGTTGTGGCCCTATGGCTACACCTTC. This codes for CSAWYLLWPYGYTF.

The V call is TRBV7-9, the J call TRBJ1-4; TRBD1 matches at 12 bases. From germline, CDR1 is SEHNR and CDR2 FQNEAQ (reference sequence). CDR3 length equals 16 residues. J was trimmed by 7 bases and V by 3 bases; bases with no gene match: 6. CDR3 coding DNA: TGTGCCAGCAGCTTGGGGACAGGGGGCGTGACTGAAAAACTGTTTTTT. It translates to CASSLGTGGVTEKLFF. Drawing the rest from reference TRBV7-9 and TRBJ1-4, the complete variable domain is DTGVSQNPRHKITKRGQNVTFRCDPISEHNRLYWYRQTLGQGPEFLTYFQNEAQLEKSRLLSDRFSAERPKGSFSTLEIQRTEQGDSAMYLCASSLGTGGVTEKLFFGSGTQLSVL.

The rearrangement uses TRBV7-3 and TRBJ2-2; D is unclear. The CDR3 runs 13 residues. CDR1 is SGHTA and CDR2 is FQGTGA in the germline V gene. V was clipped by 1 base and J by 8 bases, with 8 bases between them. CDR3 protein: CASSLMGPGELFF. CDR3 sequence (DNA): TGTGCCAGCAGCTTAATGGGCCCAGGGGAGCTGTTTTTT.

The chain carries TRBV23-1 and TRBJ1-3, with a tentative D call TRBD1 (6 bases). TRBV23-1 is annotated as an ORF whose role is uncertain. The CDR3 is made up of 15 amino acids. The germline V and J ends were trimmed by 7 bases and 1 base, with 14 bases remaining between them. The DNA of the CDR3 is TGCGCCAGCACCCCCGACAGGACTTCTGGAAACACCATATATTTT. Translation: CASTPDRTSGNTIYF.

V is TRBV6-5 and J is TRBJ1-1; D is possibly TRBD1 (5 bases). Germline CDR1 MNHEY, CDR2 SVGAGI. This CDR3 has 15 amino acids. V was clipped by 0 bases and J by 5 bases, with 13 bases between them. The CDR3 coding sequence is TGTGCCAGCAGTTACTCGGCAGATGGGGGAACTGAAGCTTTCTTT. Translating gives CASSYSADGGTEAFF.

This chain joins TRBV4-1 and TRBJ1-4; unclear D gene. The CDR3 spans 20 residues. Germline V gene lookup returns CDR1 MGHRA and CDR2 YSYEKL. Trimming stripped 2 bases from V and 0 bases from J, with 22 bases between. This CDR3 is CASSQIPDLPYSATNEKLFF. As DNA, the CDR3 is TGCGCCAGCAGCCAAATCCCCGACCTTCCTTACAGTGCAACTAATGAAAAACTGTTTTTT.

This chain connects TRBV2 to TRBJ2-5; 13 nucleotides align to TRBD2. V shed 8 bases and J 4 bases; nucleotides not matched to a gene: 10. Germline V gene lookup returns CDR1 SNHLY and CDR2 FYNNEI. This CDR3 has 16 amino acids. The CDR3 DNA sequence: TGTGCCAGCCTAAGACTAGCGGGAGGTCCGAGAGAGACCCAGTACTTC. The encoded protein is CASLRLAGGPRETQYF.

CDR3 DNA sequence: TGCGCCAGCAGCACCGGGACAGACTACGAGCAGTACTTC. This sequence encodes CASSTGTDYEQYF. This chain joins TRBV5-1 and TRBJ2-7, with TRBD1 identical over 7 bases. Germline assignment: CDR1 SGHRS and CDR2 YFSETQ. The CDR3 length is 13 residues. Trimming removed 4 bases from V and 3 bases from J; junction bases left unmatched: 4.

The chain carries TRBV25-1 and TRBJ1-1; D unresolved. Trimming removed 1 base from V and 3 bases from J, with 9 bases in between. CDR1 MGHDK and CDR2 SYGVNS come from the germline V gene. CDR3 size: 14 residues. The CDR3: CASSEFGGDTEAFF. The CDR3 nucleotides read TGTGCCAGCAGTGAATTCGGCGGGGACACTGAAGCTTTCTTT.

The chain uses TRBV9 and TRBJ1-1; D perhaps matches TRBD1 (6 bases). Per germline, CDR1 SGDLS and CDR2 YYNGEE. With 0 bases removed from V and 8 bases from J, the gap between germline ends came to 17 bases. The CDR3 has 15 residues. The CDR3 protein is CASSVGGRGTAEAFF. CDR3 in DNA: TGTGCCAGCAGCGTAGGTGGGAGGGGGACGGCGGAAGCTTTCTTT.

This chain uses TRBV11-3 with TRBJ2-5; D not resolved. CDR1 and CDR2 from the germline V gene are SGHNT and YENEEA. V was clipped by 0 bases and J by 3 bases, with 5 bases between them. This CDR3 region has 13 residues. This CDR3 reads CASSLDPEETQYF. The CDR3 bases are TGTGCCAGCAGCTTAGACCCGGAAGAGACCCAGTACTTC.

This clone was observed a handful of times. The genes are TRBV6-5 and TRBJ1-1, with no clear D. Trimming took 0 bases from V and 1 from J, leaving 6 bases between them. The CDR3 has 14 residues. Germline-derived CDR1 and CDR2 are MNHEY and SVGAGI. Here the CDR3 DNA reads TGTGCCAGCAGTTACTCGGGCAGGAACACTGAAGCTTTCTTT. Translating gives CASSYSGRNTEAFF.

The chain recombines TRBV5-1 with TRBJ2-1; D remains ambiguous. This CDR3 contains 13 residues. Germline V gene data show CDR1 as SGHRS and CDR2 as YFSETQ. Trimming stripped 0 bases from V and 6 bases from J, with 7 bases between. CDR3 loop: CASSLVEINEQFF. In DNA form, the CDR3 reads TGCGCCAGCAGCTTGGTCGAGATCAATGAGCAGTTCTTC.

The gene calls are TRBV7-6 and TRBJ2-1; 14 nucleotides match TRBD2. This CDR3 contains 19 residues. V lost 5 bases and J lost 7; bases outside the gene matches: 16. The germline CDR1 and CDR2 sequences are SGHVS and FNYEAQ. CDR3 in DNA: TGTGCCAGCAGCCTCCGACTAGCGGGAGGGCCCCATTGGTTTAATGAGCAGTTCTTC. It specifies CASSLRLAGGPHWFNEQFF.

This chain connects TRBV29-1 to TRBJ1-2; TRBD1 is a possible D gene (6 bases). Germline V gene lookup returns CDR1 SQVTM and CDR2 ANQGSEA. Trimming took off 7 bases at V and 0 bases at J, with 12 bases between the two ends. The CDR3 has 13 residues. The CDR3 sequence: CSGGAATNYGYTF. Written as DNA, the CDR3 is TGCAGCGGGGGGGCAGCCACTAACTATGGCTACACCTTC.

The chain employs TRBV5-6 and TRBJ2-5; D remains ambiguous. V gave up 0 bases and J gave up 4 bases, with 16 bases separating them. This CDR3 contains 16 residues. Germline CDR1 is SGHDT and CDR2 is YYEEEE. CDR3 loop: CASSLAVRRSGETQYF. The CDR3 nucleotides are TGTGCCAGCAGCTTGGCTGTCCGCAGGTCAGGAGAGACCCAGTACTTC.

The chain carries TRBV9 and TRBJ2-1; TRBD1 aligns across 9 bases. V was pared by 1 base and J by 7 bases, with 6 bases of the junction left unmatched. Germline CDR1 SGDLS, CDR2 YYNGEE. This CDR3 has 15 amino acids. CDR3 coding DNA: TGTGCCAGCAGCGTAAACACCGGGACAGGGAATGAGCAGTTCTTC. This translates into CASSVNTGTGNEQFF. The variable domain in full, with the rest retrieved from reference TRBV9 and TRBJ2-1, is DSGVTQTPKHLITATGQRVTLRCSPRSGDLSVYWYQQSLDQGLQFLIQYYNGEERAKGNILERFSAQQFPDLHSELNLSSLELGDSALYFCASSVNTGTGNEQFFGPGTRLTVL.

The rearrangement joins TRBV4-2 to TRBJ2-3, with TRBD2 matching over 13 bases. With 3 bases clipped from V and 2 bases from J, the junction kept 5 bases outside the gene matches. The germline CDR1 and CDR2 sequences are LGHNA and YNFKEQ. The CDR3 contains 17 residues. CDR3 sequence (DNA): TGTGCCAGCAGCCACACACTAGCGGGGGGGATCACAGATACGCAGTATTTT. Amino acid sequence: CASSHTLAGGITDTQYF.